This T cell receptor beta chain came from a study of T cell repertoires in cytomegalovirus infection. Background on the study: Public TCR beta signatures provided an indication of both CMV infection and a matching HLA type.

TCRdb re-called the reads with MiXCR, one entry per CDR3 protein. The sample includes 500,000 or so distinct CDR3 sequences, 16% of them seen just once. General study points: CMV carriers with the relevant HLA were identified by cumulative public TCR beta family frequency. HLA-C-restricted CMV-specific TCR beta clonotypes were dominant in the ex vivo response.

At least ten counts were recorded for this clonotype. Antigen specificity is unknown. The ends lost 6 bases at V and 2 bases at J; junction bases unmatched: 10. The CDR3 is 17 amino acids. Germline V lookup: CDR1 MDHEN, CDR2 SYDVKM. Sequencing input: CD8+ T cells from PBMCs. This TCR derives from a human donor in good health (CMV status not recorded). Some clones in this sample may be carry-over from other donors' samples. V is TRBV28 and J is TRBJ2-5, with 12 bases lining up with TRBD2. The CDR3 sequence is CASSVTSGRPRQETQYF. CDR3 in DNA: TGTGCCAGCAGCGTAACTAGCGGGAGGCCGCGTCAAGAGACCCAGTACTTC.